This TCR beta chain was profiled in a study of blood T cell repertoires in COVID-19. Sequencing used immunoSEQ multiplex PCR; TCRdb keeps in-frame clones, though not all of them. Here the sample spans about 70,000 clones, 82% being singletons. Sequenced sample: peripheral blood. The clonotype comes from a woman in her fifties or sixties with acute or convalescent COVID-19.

CDR3: CASSLQGVSPLHF. The CDR3 DNA sequence: TGTGCCAGCAGCTTACAGGGTGTTTCACCCCTCCACTTT. The chain links TRBV5-4 to TRBJ1-6, with D maybe TRBD1 (6 bases). The CDR3 loop spans 13 amino acids. The V end lost 2 bases, the J end lost 9 bases, and 9 bases lay between the germline ends. CDR1 and CDR2 from the germline V gene are SGHNT and YYREEE (reference sequence).